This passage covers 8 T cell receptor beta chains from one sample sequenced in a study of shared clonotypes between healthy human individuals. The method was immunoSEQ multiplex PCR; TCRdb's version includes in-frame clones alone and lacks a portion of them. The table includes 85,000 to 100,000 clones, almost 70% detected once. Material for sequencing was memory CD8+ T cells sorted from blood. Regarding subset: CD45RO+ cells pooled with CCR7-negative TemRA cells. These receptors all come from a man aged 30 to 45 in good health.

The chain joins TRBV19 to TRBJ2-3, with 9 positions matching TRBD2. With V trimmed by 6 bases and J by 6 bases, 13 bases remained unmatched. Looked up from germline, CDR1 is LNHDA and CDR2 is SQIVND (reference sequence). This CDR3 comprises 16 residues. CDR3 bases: TGTGCCAGTAGCTGGGGGACCGGGACTAGCTCCGATACGCAGTATTTT. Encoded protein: CASSWGTGTSSDTQYF. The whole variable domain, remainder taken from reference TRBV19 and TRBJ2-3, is DGGITQSPKYLFRKEGQNVTLSCEQNLNHDAMYWYRQDPGQGLRLIYYSQIVNDFQKGDIAEGYSVSREKKESFPLTVTSAQKNPTAFYLCASSWGTGTSSDTQYFGPGTRLTVL.

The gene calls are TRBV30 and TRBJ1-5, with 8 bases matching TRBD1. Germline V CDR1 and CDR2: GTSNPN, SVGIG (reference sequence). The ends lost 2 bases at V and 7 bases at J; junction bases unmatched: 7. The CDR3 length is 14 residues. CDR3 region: CAWSSGQGVQPQHF. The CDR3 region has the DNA TGTGCCTGGAGTTCCGGACAGGGAGTCCAGCCCCAGCATTTT. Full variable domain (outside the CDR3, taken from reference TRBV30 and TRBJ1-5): SQTIHQWPATLVQPVGSPLSLECTVEGTSNPNLYWYRQAAGRGLQLLFYSVGIGQISSEVPQNLSASRPQDRQFILSSKKLLLSDSGFYLCAWSSGQGVQPQHFGDGTRLSIL.

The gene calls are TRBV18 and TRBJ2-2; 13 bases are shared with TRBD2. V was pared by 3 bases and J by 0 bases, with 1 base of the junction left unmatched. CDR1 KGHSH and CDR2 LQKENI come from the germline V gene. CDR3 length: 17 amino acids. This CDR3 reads CASSPGLAGTNTGELFF. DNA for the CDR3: TGTGCCAGCTCACCGGGACTAGCGGGAACGAACACCGGGGAGCTGTTTTTT. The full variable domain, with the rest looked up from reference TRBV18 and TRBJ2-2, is NAGVMQNPRHLVRRRGQEARLRCSPMKGHSHVYWYRQLPEEGLKFMVYLQKENIIDESGMPKERFSAEFPKEGPSILRIQQVVRGDSAAYFCASSPGLAGTNTGELFFGEGSRLTVL.

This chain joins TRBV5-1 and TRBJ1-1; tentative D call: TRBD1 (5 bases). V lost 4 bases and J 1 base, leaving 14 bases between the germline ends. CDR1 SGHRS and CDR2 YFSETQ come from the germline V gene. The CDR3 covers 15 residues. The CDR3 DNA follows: TGCGCCAGCAGCGTGACGGGGCCGGCGAACACTGAAGCTTTCTTT. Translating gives CASSVTGPANTEAFF.

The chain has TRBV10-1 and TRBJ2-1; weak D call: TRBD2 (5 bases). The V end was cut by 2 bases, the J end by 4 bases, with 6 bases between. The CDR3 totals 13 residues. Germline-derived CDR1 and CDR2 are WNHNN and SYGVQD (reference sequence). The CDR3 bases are TGCGCCAGCAGTGAGGGACTGTACAATGAGCAGTTCTTC. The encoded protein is CASSEGLYNEQFF.

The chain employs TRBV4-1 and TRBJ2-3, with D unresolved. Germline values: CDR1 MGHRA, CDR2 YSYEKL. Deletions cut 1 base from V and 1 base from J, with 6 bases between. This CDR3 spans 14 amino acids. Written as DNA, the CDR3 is TGCGCCAGCAGCCAAGCTCAGGGCACAGATACGCAGTATTTT. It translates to CASSQAQGTDTQYF.

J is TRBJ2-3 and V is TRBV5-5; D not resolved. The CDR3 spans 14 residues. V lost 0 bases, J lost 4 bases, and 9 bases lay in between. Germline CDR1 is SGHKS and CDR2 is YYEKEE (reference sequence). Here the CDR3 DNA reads TGTGCCAGCAGCTTGGACCTGGTGGCAGATACGCAGTATTTT. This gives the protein CASSLDLVADTQYF.

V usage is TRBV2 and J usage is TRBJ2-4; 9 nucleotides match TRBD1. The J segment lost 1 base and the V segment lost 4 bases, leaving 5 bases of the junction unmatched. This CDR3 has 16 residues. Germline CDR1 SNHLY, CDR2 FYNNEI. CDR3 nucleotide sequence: TGTGCCAGCAGTGCCGGACAGGGGAGCGCCAAAAACATTCAGTACTTC. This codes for CASSAGQGSAKNIQYF.